This TCR beta chain originates from a study of blood T cells in healthy people across ages. Whole-study findings and limits: Roughly linearly, TCR beta diversity per million T cells fell as age increased. Using unsorted PBMCs precluded a conclusive naive versus antigen-experienced comparison.

The germline V gene encodes CDR1 MNHEY and CDR2 SMNVEV (reference sequence). Deletions cut 6 bases from V and 4 bases from J, with 16 bases between. This CDR3 contains 15 residues. A few counts support this clonotype. The target antigen is unknown. Together with a sample-barcoded 5' primer, a J-beta primer mix was included in a second PCR lasting roughly 6 to 12 cycles. Each CDR3 protein gets one entry after TCRdb re-called the 5' RACE reads with MiXCR. The sample has approximately 900,000 distinct CDR3 sequences; around 46% are singletons. Donors each provided about 9.5 milliliters of peripheral blood.

The specimen sequenced was blood. The receptor's source is a man aged 25-40 years in good health. The V call is TRBV27, the J call TRBJ1-5, with D perhaps matching TRBD1 (6 bases). CDR3 protein: CASSHRGGRNQPQHF. The CDR3, as DNA: TGTGCCAGCAGCCACCGCGGGGGGCGAAATCAGCCCCAGCATTTT.